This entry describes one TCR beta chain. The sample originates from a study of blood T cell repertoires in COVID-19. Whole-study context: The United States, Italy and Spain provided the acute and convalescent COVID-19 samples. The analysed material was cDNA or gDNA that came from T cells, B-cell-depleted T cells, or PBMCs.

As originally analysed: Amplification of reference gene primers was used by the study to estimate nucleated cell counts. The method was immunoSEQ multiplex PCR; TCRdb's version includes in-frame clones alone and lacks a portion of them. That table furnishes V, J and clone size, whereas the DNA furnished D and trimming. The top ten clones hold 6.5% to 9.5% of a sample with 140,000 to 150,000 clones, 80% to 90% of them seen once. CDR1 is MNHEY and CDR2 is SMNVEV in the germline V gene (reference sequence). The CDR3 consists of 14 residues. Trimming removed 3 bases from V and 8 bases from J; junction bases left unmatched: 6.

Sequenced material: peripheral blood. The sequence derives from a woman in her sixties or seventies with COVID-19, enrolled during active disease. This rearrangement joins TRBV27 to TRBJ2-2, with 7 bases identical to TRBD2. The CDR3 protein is CASSFISGVGELFF. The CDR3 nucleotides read TGTGCCAGCAGTTTCATAAGCGGGGTAGGGGAGCTGTTTTTT.